A single sample is the source of the 21 T cell receptor beta chains below, sequenced in a study of blood T cell repertoires in COVID-19. Repertoires were generated with immunoSEQ multiplex PCR, while TCRdb's copy carries only in-frame clones and drops some. The data show about 250,000 clones, with 80% to 90% seen just once and approximately 2.5% held by the top ten. The specimen was PBMCs or T cells enriched from blood (not recorded which). The receptor source for this set is a woman aged 18-29 years who had recovered from COVID-19.

CDR3 amino acids: CASSVTGGARPGELFF. For the CDR3, the DNA is TGTGCCAGCAGCGTTACAGGGGGCGCGAGGCCCGGGGAGCTGTTTTTT. The rearrangement uses TRBV9 and TRBJ2-2; 9 nucleotides match TRBD1. Losses at the gene ends were 2 bases for V and 6 bases for J; bases not matched to a gene: 8. Germline CDR1 and CDR2: SGDLS and YYNGEE. CDR3 size: 16 residues.

The V gene is TRBV27, the J gene TRBJ2-1, with 8 bases lining up with TRBD1. The CDR3 has 14 amino acids. Trimming cost V 2 bases and J 5 bases; bases outside gene matches: 2. Germline-derived CDR1 and CDR2 are MNHEY and SMNVEV (reference sequence). The CDR3 loop is CASSLPDRDNEQFF. The CDR3 coding sequence is TGTGCCAGCAGTTTACCGGACAGGGACAATGAGCAGTTCTTC.

V is TRBV28 and J is TRBJ1-1; TRBD1 is a possible D gene (5 bases). The CDR3 spans 13 residues. Per germline, CDR1 MDHEN and CDR2 SYDVKM. Trimming cost V 7 bases and J 11 bases, with 20 bases left between them. The CDR3 coding sequence is TGTGCCAGCACCGACGGCGTATTGAAGGGGGCTTTCTTT. Encoded protein: CASTDGVLKGAFF.

The chain couples TRBV5-1 to TRBJ1-6; D perhaps matches TRBD1 (6 bases). The CDR3 totals 18 residues. The V end was cut by 0 bases, the J end by 0 bases, with 13 bases between. The germline V gene has CDR1 SGHRS and CDR2 YFSETQ. The CDR3 bases are TGCGCCAGCAGCTTGGCCACAGGGAGAGACTCCTATAATTCACCCCTCCACTTT. Its protein is CASSLATGRDSYNSPLHF.

This chain connects TRBV10-1 to TRBJ1-1; the D gene is possibly TRBD1 (5 bases). Trimming removed 4 bases at V and 3 bases at J, with 15 bases between. The V gene's germline CDR1 is WNHNN and CDR2 SYGVQD (reference sequence). The CDR3 loop spans 15 amino acids. The CDR3 is CASSGRTGGDTEAFF. CDR3 nucleotide sequence: TGCGCCAGCAGTGGTAGAACGGGAGGGGACACTGAAGCTTTCTTT.

The chain joins TRBV9 to TRBJ2-2; maybe TRBD2 (6 bases). The CDR3 is made up of 16 amino acids. The V gene lost 5 bases and the J gene lost 5 bases, with 19 bases spanning the gap. Germline V gene data show CDR1 as SGDLS and CDR2 as YYNGEE. CDR3 in amino acids: CASSEPGGAHTGELFF. The CDR3 DNA is TGTGCCAGCAGTGAACCCGGGGGAGCCCATACCGGGGAGCTGTTTTTT.

The chain has TRBV27 and TRBJ1-1; D might be TRBD1 (6 bases). Trimming pared 3 bases from V and 9 bases from J, leaving 17 bases between. Looked up from germline, CDR1 is MNHEY and CDR2 is SMNVEV (reference sequence). The CDR3 runs to 14 residues. CDR3 amino acids: CASSLVGGSSKAFF. CDR3 DNA sequence: TGTGCCAGCAGTTTGGTAGGGGGATCCTCGAAAGCTTTCTTT.

The chain uses TRBV7-9 and TRBJ2-7, with 7 bases matching TRBD1. Germline V gene data show CDR1 as SEHNR and CDR2 as FQNEAQ (reference sequence). The CDR3 loop spans 15 amino acids. Unmatched junction bases numbered 9, after V lost 5 bases and J lost 2 bases. Here the CDR3 DNA reads TGTGCCAGCAGCGTACAGGGGTCGCTACCCTACGAGCAGTACTTC. Amino acid sequence: CASSVQGSLPYEQYF.

The chain combines TRBV5-4 with TRBJ2-3; TRBD2 is a possible D gene (5 bases). With 4 bases removed from V and 1 base from J, the gap between germline ends came to 7 bases. The CDR3 contains 13 residues. The germline V gene encodes CDR1 SGHNT and CDR2 YYREEE (reference sequence). CDR3 nucleotide sequence: TGTGCCAGCAGCCTCGGGGGCACAGATACGCAGTATTTT. This encodes CASSLGGTDTQYF.

The chain is built from TRBV4-1 and TRBJ2-7, with TRBD2 as a possible D gene (6 bases). This CDR3 comprises 17 residues. Germline CDR1 reads MGHRA; CDR2 reads YSYEKL. Trimming took 0 bases from V and 2 from J, leaving 17 bases between them. The CDR3 DNA reads as TGCGCCAGCAGCCAAGATAGCGGTAACAGCGCTCCCTACGAGCAGTACTTC. Translating it yields CASSQDSGNSAPYEQYF.

The chain is built from TRBV4-1 and TRBJ2-2, with 8 bases that match TRBD1. The V gene end was trimmed by 4 bases and the J gene end by 6 bases; junction bases not matched to a gene: 10. CDR1 is MGHRA, CDR2 YSYEKL, per germline. The CDR3 loop spans 16 amino acids. The CDR3 loop is CASSLGPTGVAGELFF. CDR3 bases: TGCGCCAGCAGCCTCGGCCCGACAGGGGTTGCCGGGGAGCTGTTTTTT.

This clone was counted a single time. This sequence joins TRBV6-5 and TRBJ1-5, with D perhaps matching TRBD1 (6 bases). The CDR3 is made up of 14 amino acids. Germline CDR1 MNHEY, CDR2 SVGAGI. Trimming removed 7 bases from V and 3 bases from J, with 13 bases in between. The CDR3 reads CASNLGGANQPQHF. Written as DNA, the CDR3 is TGTGCCAGCAACTTAGGGGGTGCCAATCAGCCCCAGCATTTT.

This chain uses TRBV15 with TRBJ1-1, with D possibly matching TRBD1 (5 bases). Germline V gene data show CDR1 as LNHNV and CDR2 as YYDKDF (reference sequence). The V gene lost 2 bases and the J gene lost 1 base, with 5 bases spanning the gap. The length of the CDR3 is 13 residues. Here the CDR3 DNA reads TGTGCCACCAGCAGACAGGGGAACACTGAAGCTTTCTTT. As protein: CATSRQGNTEAFF.

This clone came up a few times. This chain uses TRBV11-2 with TRBJ1-1; D is perhaps TRBD1 (5 bases). Germline CDR1 and CDR2: SGHAT and FQNNGV. Trimming took off 2 bases at V and 2 bases at J, with 12 bases between the two ends. The CDR3 loop spans 15 amino acids. Here the CDR3 DNA reads TGTGCCAGCAGCTTACGGGGGACCCTAAACACTGAAGCTTTCTTT. Amino acid sequence: CASSLRGTLNTEAFF.

The chain employs TRBV18 and TRBJ1-6; a possible D gene is TRBD1 (6 bases). Germline CDR1 and CDR2: KGHSH and LQKENI. The V gene lost 6 bases and the J gene lost 7 bases, with 19 bases spanning the gap. This CDR3 is 16 amino acids long. In DNA, the CDR3 is TGTGCCAGCTCCCCAGTACAGGGTCTGGAGAATTCACCCCTCCACTTT. It yields the protein CASSPVQGLENSPLHF.

The chain links TRBV12-3 or TRBV12-4 to TRBJ2-7; D is unresolved. This CDR3 comprises 13 residues. The V gene lost 2 bases and the J gene lost 1 base, with 6 bases spanning the gap. CDR3 in amino acids: CASSLRLSYEQYF. The CDR3 DNA sequence: TGTGCCAGCAGTTTACGGTTATCCTACGAGCAGTACTTC.

The genes are TRBV18 and TRBJ1-1, with a tentative D call TRBD1 (5 bases). Deletions cut 4 bases from V and 0 bases from J, with 15 bases between. The CDR3 is 16 amino acids. Per germline, CDR1 KGHSH and CDR2 LQKENI. The CDR3 sequence is CASSRNHAGLNTEAFF. In DNA, the CDR3 is TGTGCCAGCTCACGAAATCATGCGGGACTGAACACTGAAGCTTTCTTT.

The rearrangement joins TRBV23-1 to TRBJ2-7; D is unclear. TRBV23-1 is marked as an open reading frame, function uncertain. Deletions cut 0 bases from V and 5 bases from J, with 8 bases between. The CDR3 spans 13 residues. In DNA, the CDR3 is TGCGCCAGCAGTCAATCATGGCCCCACGAGCAGTACTTC. Translation gives CASSQSWPHEQYF.

This clone was seen just once. This chain joins TRBV11-1 and TRBJ1-1, with unresolved D. The V end was cut by 1 base, the J end by 3 bases, with 9 bases between. The CDR3 extends over 14 amino acids. Germline V CDR1 and CDR2: SGHAT, FQDESV (reference sequence). The CDR3 is CASSLVRRDTEAFF. The CDR3 DNA reads as TGTGCCAGCAGCTTAGTCCGGAGGGACACTGAAGCTTTCTTT.

The chain joins TRBV2 to TRBJ2-7, with D tentatively TRBD1 (6 bases). With 5 bases removed from V and 7 bases from J, the gap between germline ends came to 12 bases. Germline lookup yields CDR1 SNHLY and CDR2 FYNNEI. The CDR3 length is 12 residues. CDR3 amino acids: CASSTGIREQYF. CDR3 nucleotide sequence: TGTGCCAGCAGTACAGGGATCCGGGAGCAGTACTTC.

The CDR3 DNA follows: TGCGCCAGCAGCTTGGTGGAGGGTTCCCCCTACGAGCAGTACTTC. Amino acids: CASSLVEGSPYEQYF. The chain recombines TRBV5-1 with TRBJ2-7; D possibly corresponds to TRBD2 (6 bases). Germline CDR1 reads SGHRS; CDR2 reads YFSETQ. Trimming took 0 bases from V and 2 from J, leaving 12 bases between them. CDR3 length: 15 amino acids.